Listed here are 25 T cell receptor beta chains from one sample, sequenced in a study of shared clonotypes between healthy human individuals. The data were produced by immunoSEQ multiplex PCR, yet TCRdb's version contains in-frame clones alone and is incomplete. The profile shows 950,000 to 1,200,000 clones, 77% of them singletons. The sample taken for sequencing was memory CD4+ T cells from PBMCs. Specified subset: CD45RA-negative fraction. These receptors were obtained from a man aged 18 to 30 in good health. Some clones in this sample may be carry-over from other donors' samples.

The V call is TRBV18, the J call TRBJ2-5; D might be TRBD1 or TRBD2, each matching 6 bases. This CDR3 spans 15 amino acids. V lost 6 bases, J lost 5 bases, and 19 bases lay in between. Germline V gene sequence: CDR1 KGHSH, CDR2 LQKENI. This CDR3 reads CASSEVMGGAETQYF. Here the CDR3 DNA reads TGTGCCAGCTCGGAAGTGATGGGGGGCGCGGAGACCCAGTACTTC.

The chain carries TRBV27 and TRBJ2-1, with TRBD2 as a possible D gene (5 bases). In germline, CDR1 is MNHEY, CDR2 SMNVEV (reference sequence). This CDR3 is 14 amino acids long. V was shortened by 7 bases and J by 7 bases, with 17 bases between the two germline ends. The CDR3 protein is CASNQRSHLNEQFF. The CDR3 DNA follows: TGTGCCAGCAATCAGCGGAGCCATCTAAATGAGCAGTTCTTC.

For this clone: At one end the junction does not follow the germline gene, possibly because of a read error. The rearrangement links TRBV19 to TRBJ2-4; D ambiguous. There are 12 residues in the CDR3. Germline CDR1 reads LNHDA; CDR2 reads SQIVND (reference sequence). The CDR3 here is CASSIAKNIQYF. DNA of the CDR3: TGTGCCAGTAGCATAGCCAAAAACATTCAGTACTTC.

For this clone: This may come from a read error, since a much larger clone is one base off. Other DNA variants within this sample encode the same CDR3. This sequence joins TRBV28 and TRBJ2-5; TRBD1 matches at 7 bases. Germline V gene data show CDR1 as MDHEN and CDR2 as SYDVKM. V lost 5 bases and J lost 3; bases outside the gene matches: 3. The CDR3 extends over 13 amino acids. CDR3 loop: CASSRTGEETQYF. CDR3 nucleotide sequence: TGTGCCAGCAGTCGTACAGGGGAAGAGACCCAGTACTTC.

J is TRBJ2-7 and V is TRBV12-2; the table's D call, TRBD1, was not checked against the DNA. TRBV12-2 is given as a pseudogene. This CDR3 is 17 amino acids long. Written as DNA, the CDR3 is TGTGCAAGTCGCTTAGGACTTTGGGAAGGGGAAGGCGGCGAGCAGTACTTC. Protein product: CASRLGLWEGEGGEQYF.

The chain carries TRBV27 and TRBJ1-2; tentative D call: TRBD1 (5 bases). This CDR3 spans 14 amino acids. Germline V gene lookup returns CDR1 MNHEY and CDR2 SMNVEV (reference sequence). The V end was cut by 2 bases, the J end by 3 bases, with 10 bases between. The CDR3: CASSLATGDYGYTF. CDR3 nucleotide sequence: TGTGCCAGCAGTTTAGCCACAGGAGACTATGGCTACACCTTC.

The J gene is TRBJ2-7, the V gene TRBV7-9, with 7 bases matching TRBD2. Germline loops: CDR1 SEHNR, CDR2 FQNEAQ (reference sequence). V was clipped by 2 bases and J by 0 bases; unmatched bases: 7. The CDR3 spans 16 residues. CDR3 loop: CASSLYASGNSYEQYF. In nucleotides, the CDR3 is TGTGCCAGCAGCTTATACGCTAGCGGCAACTCCTACGAGCAGTACTTC.

V usage is TRBV2 and J usage is TRBJ2-7; TRBD2 matches at 7 bases. CDR3 length equals 14 residues. V trimming: 7 bases; J trimming: 0 bases; junction bases outside the gene matches: 6. CDR1 and CDR2 from the germline V gene are SNHLY and FYNNEI. CDR3 sequence reads: CASKDGTNSYEQYF. Here the CDR3 DNA reads TGTGCCAGCAAGGACGGGACTAACTCCTACGAGCAGTACTTC.

This clone has more than one count but fewer than ten. V is TRBV7-6 and J is TRBJ2-5, with 9 bases matching TRBD1. This CDR3 has 14 amino acids. The V gene's germline CDR1 is SGHVS and CDR2 FNYEAQ. V lost 4 bases to trimming and J lost 5 bases; unmatched junction nucleotides: 5. CDR3 sequence reads: CASSWTGAEETQYF. CDR3 bases: TGTGCCAGCAGCTGGACAGGGGCGGAGGAGACCCAGTACTTC.

The chain is built from TRBV6-6 and TRBJ1-5; D is undetermined. Germline CDR1 and CDR2: MNHNY and SVGAGI (reference sequence). This CDR3 region has 16 residues. Between the trimmed V and J ends, which lost 8 bases and 1 base, there was a span of 18 bases. The CDR3 spells CASFLGPPQSNQPQHF. In DNA, the CDR3 is TGTGCCAGCTTCCTAGGTCCTCCTCAAAGCAATCAGCCCCAGCATTTT.

This rearrangement joins TRBV14 to TRBJ2-5; possibly TRBD1 or TRBD2 for D (5 bases each). V lost 4 bases to trimming and J lost 5 bases, with 20 bases between them. CDR3 length: 16 amino acids. CDR1 is SGHDN, CDR2 FVKESK, per germline. CDR3 nucleotide sequence: TGTGCCAGCAGCCTCATCAGGGCTAGCCGTTGGGAGACCCAGTACTTC. It encodes CASSLIRASRWETQYF.

This sequence joins TRBV25-1 and TRBJ2-5; 7 nucleotides agree with TRBD1. After removal of 5 bases from V and 3 bases from J, the junction contained 6 bases not matched to a gene. Germline V lookup: CDR1 MGHDK, CDR2 SYGVNS. This CDR3 has 14 amino acids. This CDR3 is CASSLRDREETQYF. As DNA, the CDR3 is TGTGCCAGCAGTCTCCGGGACAGAGAAGAGACCCAGTACTTC.

The chain joins TRBV27 to TRBJ2-1; 9 bases agree with TRBD1. CDR3 length: 15 residues. V trimming: 8 bases; J trimming: 7 bases; junction bases outside the gene matches: 12. Germline values: CDR1 MNHEY, CDR2 SMNVEV (reference sequence). CDR3 in amino acids: CASDRGRGLGNEQFF. CDR3 nucleotide sequence: TGTGCCAGCGACAGGGGGAGGGGCCTAGGGAATGAGCAGTTCTTC.

The chain employs TRBV7-8 and TRBJ1-5; D not resolved. Germline loops: CDR1 SGHVS, CDR2 FQNEAQ. The CDR3 is 15 residues long. Trimming pared 1 base from V and 4 bases from J, leaving 11 bases between. CDR3 amino acids: CASSLDRATNQPQHF. The CDR3 bases are TGTGCCAGCAGCTTAGACCGGGCAACGAATCAGCCCCAGCATTTT.

This sequence joins TRBV5-4 and TRBJ2-2, with D unresolved. Per germline, CDR1 SGHNT and CDR2 YYREEE (reference sequence). The CDR3 is 18 amino acids. V was clipped by 1 base and J by 2 bases, with 18 bases between them. The CDR3 region is CASSLSGRTPVNTGELFF. The CDR3 DNA follows: TGTGCCAGCAGCTTGTCGGGCAGAACCCCAGTAAACACCGGGGAGCTGTTTTTT.

This clone appeared once. The chain employs TRBV5-5 and TRBJ2-2; D not certain. Germline CDR1 is SGHKS and CDR2 is YYEKEE (reference sequence). The V and J ends lost 1 base and 0 bases respectively, with 4 bases between them. This CDR3 contains 14 residues. CDR3 nucleotide sequence: TGTGCCAGCAGCTTGTCGCCGAACACCGGGGAGCTGTTTTTT. Translated, it gives CASSLSPNTGELFF.

As for this clone: The sample holds other DNA sequences that translate to the same CDR3. The V and J genes are TRBV5-4 and TRBJ2-7, with unresolved D. CDR1 and CDR2 (germline): SGHNT, YYREEE (reference sequence). The CDR3 has 12 residues. V was clipped by 0 bases and J by 2 bases, with 3 bases between them. CDR3 bases: TGTGCCAGCAGCTTGGGAGCCTACGAGCAGTACTTC. Its protein is CASSLGAYEQYF.

The gene calls are TRBV2 and TRBJ2-7; D not certain. CDR3 length: 11 amino acids. The germline gives CDR1 SNHLY, CDR2 FYNNEI. V lost 6 bases, J lost 2 bases, and 5 bases lay in between. This chain's CDR3 is CASRVTYEQYF. The DNA for the CDR3 is TGTGCCAGCAGGGTAACCTACGAGCAGTACTTC.

This clone appeared a single time. The gene calls are TRBV7-6 and TRBJ2-7; TRBD2 aligns across 11 bases. The CDR3 spans 15 residues. Germline CDR1 SGHVS, CDR2 FNYEAQ. V was clipped by 5 bases and J by 4 bases; unmatched bases: 7. CDR3 protein: CASSATSGSMYEQYF. CDR3 nucleotide sequence: TGTGCCAGCAGCGCAACTAGCGGGAGTATGTACGAGCAGTACTTC.

V and J are TRBV4-1 and TRBJ2-7; 13 bases line up with TRBD2. CDR3 size: 20 residues. The V segment lost 1 base and the J segment 4 bases; nucleotides outside the gene matches: 16. The germline gives CDR1 MGHRA, CDR2 YSYEKL. CDR3 residues: CASSQVGLLAGGLVGYEQYF. CDR3 coding DNA: TGCGCCAGCAGCCAAGTAGGATTACTAGCGGGAGGGCTTGTAGGGTACGAGCAGTACTTC.

The J gene is TRBJ1-4, the V gene TRBV5-1; D is unresolved. Per germline, CDR1 SGHRS and CDR2 YFSETQ. With 6 bases removed from V and 0 bases from J, the gap between germline ends came to 15 bases. The CDR3 is 16 residues long. The CDR3 sequence is CASTQTPAATNEKLFF. CDR3 DNA: TGCGCCAGCACTCAAACGCCAGCCGCAACTAATGAAAAACTGTTTTTT.

Remarks on this clone: Within the sample, other DNA sequences also encode this same CDR3. The chain employs TRBV18 and TRBJ2-5, with 7 bases identical to TRBD2. Looked up from germline, CDR1 is KGHSH and CDR2 is LQKENI. Trimming took 2 bases from V and 5 from J; bases not matched to a gene: 2. The CDR3 is 13 residues long. For the CDR3, the DNA is TGTGCCAGCTCACCAGCGGGAGAGGAGACCCAGTACTTC. It translates to CASSPAGEETQYF.

The V call is TRBV11-2, the J call TRBJ1-2; no definite D call. CDR1 SGHAT and CDR2 FQNNGV come from the germline V gene. This CDR3 comprises 15 residues. V was pared by 1 base and J by 4 bases, with 13 bases between. The CDR3 region has the DNA TGTGCCAGCAGCTTAGGGACGGAGTCTTCCTATGGCTACACCTTC. Translation: CASSLGTESSYGYTF.

V gene TRBV7-9 combines with J gene TRBJ1-2; 9 bases map to TRBD1. This CDR3 has 16 residues. Germline CDR1 reads SEHNR; CDR2 reads FQNEAQ (reference sequence). Losses at the gene ends were 5 bases for V and 2 bases for J; bases not matched to a gene: 9. The CDR3 nucleotides read TGTGCCAGCAGCCTCGGACAGGGGATGGGGAACTATGGCTACACCTTC. Translated, it gives CASSLGQGMGNYGYTF.

J is TRBJ2-7 and V is TRBV5-4, with D unresolved. Trimming cost V 0 bases and J 1 base, with 8 bases left between them. The CDR3 runs 14 residues. In germline, CDR1 is SGHNT, CDR2 YYREEE (reference sequence). CDR3 in DNA: TGTGCCAGCAGCTTGGGACGGCAGTCCTACGAGCAGTACTTC. Translation gives CASSLGRQSYEQYF.